The 22 T cell receptor beta chains given below trace back to one sample, sequenced in a study of massively parallel sequencing of T cell beta chains. TCRdb analysed the 5' RACE reads with MiXCR anew, one entry per CDR3 protein. Here the sample spans roughly 4,000 distinct CDR3 sequences, more than 35% being singletons. Sequenced material: commercial RNA from peripheral blood pooled from many donors. The source of these receptors is a pool of human donors in good health; the sample was commercial RNA pooled from many donors.

This clonotype was observed a few times. The chain joins TRBV3-1 to TRBJ2-5, with D hard to call. V was clipped by 6 bases and J by 5 bases, with 7 bases between them. From germline, CDR1 is LGHDT and CDR2 YNNKEL (reference sequence). The CDR3 covers 11 residues. The CDR3 sequence: CASRKRETQYF. The CDR3 DNA reads as TGTGCCAGCAGGAAGCGCGAGACCCAGTACTTC.

This clonotype showed up just a few times. J is TRBJ2-3 and V is TRBV5-1, with D possibly being TRBD1 or TRBD2 (5 bases each). This CDR3 has 14 amino acids. V was trimmed by 2 bases and J by 5 bases, leaving 12 bases between them. Per germline, CDR1 SGHRS and CDR2 YFSETQ. The DNA for the CDR3 is TGCGCCAGCAGCTTTCGAGGGGACGGAGATACGCAGTATTTT. Translated: CASSFRGDGDTQYF.

The chain has TRBV25-1 and TRBJ2-2; D gene unclear. Per the germline V gene, CDR1 is MGHDK and CDR2 is SYGVNS. The CDR3 consists of 13 residues. V dropped 7 bases and J dropped 6 bases, with 12 bases sitting between them. The CDR3 loop reads CASTPGGPGELFF. For the CDR3, the DNA is TGTGCCAGCACCCCAGGTGGGCCCGGGGAGCTGTTTTTT. The full variable domain, rest sourced from reference TRBV25-1 and TRBJ2-2, is EADIYQTPRYLVIGTGKKITLECSQTMGHDKMYWYQQDPGMELHLIHYSYGVNSTEKGDLSSESTVSRIRTEHFPLTLESARPSHTSQYLCASTPGGPGELFFGEGSRLTVL.

The chain carries TRBV5-1 and TRBJ2-1; 9 bases agree with TRBD2. CDR1 SGHRS and CDR2 YFSETQ come from the germline V gene. V lost 7 bases, J lost 9 bases, and 8 bases stayed unmatched. CDR3 length: 13 amino acids. CDR3 in DNA: TGCGCCAGCTCGAGCGGGAGGCCGGTTGAGCAGTTCTTC. It encodes CASSSGRPVEQFF.

By sample fraction, this clonotype is medium-sized. The chain joins TRBV20-1 to TRBJ1-5; 9 nucleotides match TRBD1. The CDR3 has 12 amino acids. CDR1 and CDR2 from the germline V gene are DFQATT and SNEGSKA (reference sequence). The V gene end was trimmed by 6 bases and the J gene end by 6 bases; junction bases not matched to a gene: 3. The CDR3 DNA reads as TGCAGTGCCACAGGGGGCTGTCAGCCCCAGCATTTT. Translating it yields CSATGGCQPQHF.

This clonotype was detected a few times. This sequence joins TRBV11-2 and TRBJ1-1; D unresolved. V lost 0 bases, J lost 5 bases, and 7 bases lay in between. CDR3 length: 13 residues. Germline V gene sequence: CDR1 SGHAT, CDR2 FQNNGV. The CDR3: CASSLDLQTEAFF. In nucleotides, the CDR3 is TGTGCCAGCAGCTTAGATCTTCAGACTGAAGCTTTCTTT. Full variable domain (outside the CDR3, taken from reference TRBV11-2 and TRBJ1-1): EAGVAQSPRYKIIEKRQSVAFWCNPISGHATLYWYQQILGQGPKLLIQFQNNGVVDDSQLPKDRFSAERLKGVDSTLKIQPAKLEDSAVYLCASSLDLQTEAFFGQGTRLTVV.

The rearrangement joins TRBV12-3 or TRBV12-4 to TRBJ1-2; 7 bases fit TRBD1. V lost 3 bases and J lost 7; bases outside the gene matches: 8. This CDR3 comprises 14 residues. The CDR3: CASSFREGARGYTF. In DNA form, the CDR3 reads TGTGCCAGCAGTTTTCGAGAGGGGGCGCGTGGCTACACCTTC.

V is TRBV20-1 and J is TRBJ1-2; 8 positions agree with TRBD1. V dropped 1 base and J dropped 3; count of bases not matched to a gene: 7. CDR1 is DFQATT and CDR2 is SNEGSKA in the germline V gene (reference sequence). The CDR3 loop spans 15 amino acids. The CDR3 here is CSARGGTGRDYGYTF. CDR3 DNA: TGCAGTGCTAGAGGTGGGACAGGCCGGGACTATGGCTACACCTTC.

The rearrangement joins TRBV11-3 to TRBJ1-1, with D uncertain. The CDR3 is 14 residues long. Trimming pared 1 base from V and 0 bases from J, leaving 6 bases between. Germline V gene data show CDR1 as SGHNT and CDR2 as YENEEA. Here the CDR3 DNA reads TGTGCCAGCAGCTTAGGAGGAGTGAACACTGAAGCTTTCTTT. It is translated as CASSLGGVNTEAFF.

In its sample, this clonotype ranks as large. The J gene is TRBJ1-1, the V gene TRBV29-1; D remains unclear. The CDR3 consists of 13 residues. Germline values: CDR1 SQVTM, CDR2 ANQGSEA. The V and J ends lost 1 base and 0 bases respectively, with 6 bases between them. As DNA, the CDR3 is TGCAGCGTTGAAGGCAGGATGAACACTGAAGCTTTCTTT. It specifies CSVEGRMNTEAFF.

The chain joins TRBV28 to TRBJ2-2, with a weak D call TRBD2 (5 bases). Between the trimmed V and J ends, which lost 8 bases and 6 bases, there was a span of 13 bases. The CDR3 loop spans 13 amino acids. Per germline, CDR1 MDHEN and CDR2 SYDVKM. CDR3 sequence (DNA): TGTGCCAGCGACGGGATTGGTCCCGGGGAGCTGTTTTTT. Translation: CASDGIGPGELFF.

The rearrangement links TRBV6-4 to TRBJ2-3; 7 positions match TRBD2. Trimming took 6 bases from V and 2 from J; bases not matched to a gene: 8. The length of the CDR3 is 15 residues. The germline V gene encodes CDR1 MRHNA and CDR2 SNTAGT. CDR3 protein: CASRGGPMNTDTQYF. The DNA of the CDR3 is TGTGCCAGCAGGGGAGGGCCGATGAACACAGATACGCAGTATTTT.

The chain combines TRBV25-1 with TRBJ2-7, with D possibly matching TRBD2 (5 bases). Germline values: CDR1 MGHDK, CDR2 SYGVNS. Trimming stripped 6 bases from V and 2 bases from J, with 14 bases between. The CDR3 length is 14 residues. Written as DNA, the CDR3 is TGTGCCAGCAGACCGAGCGGAACCCCCTACGAGCAGTACTTC. This gives the protein CASRPSGTPYEQYF.

This chain joins TRBV11-1 and TRBJ2-1, with D perhaps matching TRBD1 (5 bases). Germline assignment: CDR1 SGHAT and CDR2 FQDESV (reference sequence). V was cut by 3 bases and J by 5 bases, with 8 bases left in between. CDR3 length equals 13 residues. The CDR3 DNA reads as TGTGCCAGCAGCTTGCAGGGCGACAATGAGCAGTTCTTC. Protein sequence: CASSLQGDNEQFF.

This clonotype has more than one count but fewer than ten. The chain employs TRBV5-1 and TRBJ2-7; TRBD2 agrees at 14 bases. The CDR3 length is 14 residues. Germline loops: CDR1 SGHRS, CDR2 YFSETQ. V shed 4 bases and J 6 bases; nucleotides not matched to a gene: 3. The CDR3 coding sequence is TGCGCCAGCAGCCTCGGGACTAGCGGGGGCGAGCAGTACTTC. Protein product: CASSLGTSGGEQYF.

J is TRBJ2-7 and V is TRBV12-3 or TRBV12-4; D may be TRBD2 (5 bases). The V gene lost 3 bases and the J gene lost 0 bases, with 9 bases spanning the gap. CDR3 length: 14 residues. The CDR3 nucleotides are TGTGCCAGCAGTTTCCTAGCTTCCTCCTACGAGCAGTACTTC. Translated, it gives CASSFLASSYEQYF.

This clonotype has just one count. The chain couples TRBV20-1 to TRBJ2-2, with D perhaps TRBD2 (6 bases). The CDR3 has 15 amino acids. Germline V lookup: CDR1 DFQATT, CDR2 SNEGSKA (reference sequence). V lost 0 bases, J lost 3 bases, and 11 bases lay in between. The CDR3: CSARELAEDTGELFF. CDR3 DNA: TGCAGTGCTAGAGAGTTAGCGGAGGACACCGGGGAGCTGTTTTTT.

This clonotype appeared once. The chain has TRBV10-3 and TRBJ2-1; tentatively, D is TRBD1 or TRBD2 (5 bases each). CDR1 is ENHRY and CDR2 is SYGVKD in the germline V gene. The CDR3 sequence is 16 residues long. Trimming pared 0 bases from V and 5 bases from J, leaving 14 bases between. The CDR3 DNA reads as TGTGCCATCAGTGAGTCCCCGGGGCACCTTAACAATGAGCAGTTCTTC. Encoded protein: CAISESPGHLNNEQFF.

This sequence joins TRBV7-2 and TRBJ2-1; the D is unclear. V dropped 5 bases and J dropped 4 bases, with 15 bases sitting between them. CDR3 length: 15 residues. Germline V lookup: CDR1 SGHTA, CDR2 FQGNSA. CDR3 nucleotides: TGTGCCAGCAGCACGATCATCCAGGTTTACAATGAGCAGTTCTTC. Translated: CASSTIIQVYNEQFF. The variable domain in full, completed from reference TRBV7-2 and TRBJ2-1, reads GAGVSQSPSNKVTEKGKDVELRCDPISGHTALYWYRQSLGQGLEFLIYFQGNSAPDKSGLPSDRFSAERTGGSVSTLTIQRTQQEDSAVYLCASSTIIQVYNEQFFGPGTRLTVL.

Relative to its sample, this clonotype is medium-sized. The genes are TRBV29-1 and TRBJ2-4; D ambiguous. V lost 4 bases to trimming and J lost 3 bases, with 7 bases between them. From germline, CDR1 is SQVTM and CDR2 ANQGSEA. The CDR3 spans 12 residues. The CDR3 nucleotides read TGCAGCGTTGGTCAGCACAAAAACATTCAGTACTTC. This sequence encodes CSVGQHKNIQYF.

The chain carries TRBV5-1 and TRBJ1-2; D may be TRBD1 (5 bases). Germline CDR1 and CDR2: SGHRS and YFSETQ. V lost 0 bases and J lost 6, with 9 bases in between. CDR3 length equals 13 residues. CDR3 sequence reads: CASSLEGRNGYTF. CDR3 DNA: TGCGCCAGCAGCTTGGAGGGACGGAATGGCTACACCTTC.

The chain uses TRBV20-1 and TRBJ2-4; D is unclear. V was trimmed by 6 bases and J by 3 bases, leaving 9 bases between them. Germline V gives CDR1 DFQATT, CDR2 SNEGSKA (reference sequence). This CDR3 has 12 residues. In DNA, the CDR3 is TGCAGTGCCTTAGACGGCAAAAACATTCAGTACTTC. This gives the protein CSALDGKNIQYF.